This TCR beta chain was obtained from a study of blood T cell repertoires in COVID-19. Study information: Italy, Spain and the United States were the sources of the convalescent and acute COVID-19 samples. Sources were T cells, B-cell-depleted T cells, or PBMCs; the material itself was cDNA or gDNA.

Per the study methods: Amplification with reference gene primers provided the estimates of nucleated cell counts. The protocol was immunoSEQ multiplex PCR, while the TCRdb copy is restricted to in-frame clones and leaves out a portion. D and trimming come from the DNA, and the V and J calls and clone size come from that table. The data hold 150,000 or so clones, with roughly 80% observed a single time. The TCR originated in a woman aged 40 to 50 with active or convalescent COVID-19. Sequences were obtained from peripheral blood.

CDR3: CASSQSAGTSGSDSYNEQFF. The CDR3 DNA sequence: TGCGCCAGCAGCCAATCCGCCGGGACTAGCGGGAGTGACTCCTACAATGAGCAGTTCTTC. The chain employs TRBV4-3 and TRBJ2-1, with TRBD2 matching over 14 bases. The CDR3 length is 20 residues. The V and J ends lost 2 bases and 0 bases, in that order; junction bases with no gene match: 9. CDR1 is LGHNA, CDR2 YSLEER, per germline.